The clone carrying this TCR beta chain was seen only a few times. The antigen is undetermined. Within the sample, other DNA sequences also encode this same CDR3. The ends were cut back, 6 bases at V and 6 bases at J, with 6 bases in the middle. The germline V gene encodes CDR1 SEHNR and CDR2 FQNEAQ (reference sequence). This CDR3 is built from 11 residues. This sample stems from a study of T cell responses to AZD1222 COVID-19 vaccine. General study points: The donor group comprised mostly white British people and more females; the analysis possibly underestimated clonal diversity. No day 14 peak samples; only post-peak repertoires were characterized. Across the whole spike, CD4 TCRs peaked at regions 160-218 and 743-854.

Produced via immunoSEQ multiplex PCR; TCRdb's table is partial and in-frame only. The table records just under 75,000 clones, about 78% of them present only once. The sequence was obtained from an adult who received the AZD1222 COVID-19 vaccine. The material sequenced was peripheral blood, taken 28 days after the second AZD1222 dose. V and J are TRBV7-9 and TRBJ2-1; D is undetermined. The CDR3: CASSLSNEQFF. The DNA of the CDR3 is TGTGCCAGCAGTTTATCCAATGAGCAGTTCTTC.